This TCR beta chain was identified during a study of blood T cell repertoires in COVID-19. TCRdb's table, derived via immunoSEQ multiplex PCR, lists solely in-frame clones and lacks some. Counted here are about 97,000 clones, approximately 90% occurring once; the ten biggest clones make up 17%. V dropped 3 bases and J dropped 0; count of bases not matched to a gene: 3. There are 16 residues in the CDR3. The germline V gene encodes CDR1 SGHRS and CDR2 YFSETQ. The sequenced material came from peripheral blood. This chain uses TRBV5-1 with TRBJ2-3; 11 bases are shared with TRBD2. This clonotype was obtained from a man between 45 and 60 years old with acute or convalescent COVID-19. CDR3 protein: CASSSLAGASTDTQYF. The DNA of the CDR3 is TGCGCCAGCAGCTCACTAGCGGGAGCAAGCACAGATACGCAGTATTTT.